Presented here are 2 T cell receptor beta chains from one specimen sequenced in a study of T cells in Graves' hyperthyroidism and ophthalmopathy. Amplification targeted TCR beta CDR3 regions from RNA transcripts. Carried out on the TCR CDR3, a first-round RT-PCR used the HTBI primer set. TCRdb independently ran MiXCR on the multiplex PCR reads; one entry per CDR3 protein. This table holds about 400,000 distinct CDR3 sequences, approximately 15% found once. The sample was blood. These TCRs come from a woman aged 18-30 years with Graves' hyperthyroidism that later progressed to Graves' ophthalmopathy.

This clonotype was seen ten or more times. This sequence joins TRBV7-3 and TRBJ2-2, with D unresolved. Germline V CDR1 and CDR2: SGHTA, FQGTGA. The germline V and J ends were trimmed by 3 bases and 6 bases, with 14 bases remaining between them. This CDR3 has 15 residues. The DNA of the CDR3 is TGTGCCAGCAGCTTCGGCGGAACTGGGGCCGGGGAGCTGTTTTTT. Encoded protein: CASSFGGTGAGELFF. Supplemented by reference TRBV7-3 and TRBJ2-2, the full variable domain reads GAGVSQTPSNKVTEKGKYVELRCDPISGHTALYWYRQSLGQGPEFLIYFQGTGAADDSGLPNDRFFAVRPEGSVSTLKIQRTERGDSAVYLCASSFGGTGAGELFFGEGSRLTVL.

This clonotype was counted at least ten times. This chain joins TRBV27 and TRBJ1-2; no definite D call. The CDR3 extends over 17 amino acids. Germline V lookup: CDR1 MNHEY, CDR2 SMNVEV (reference sequence). V lost 4 bases to trimming and J lost 7 bases, with 25 bases between them. CDR3 DNA sequence: TGTGCCAGCAGTTCCAAGTATGCCGAGACTGCGATCTCTGGCTACACCTTC. Encoded protein: CASSSKYAETAISGYTF.